These 11 T cell receptor beta chains share one sample of origin, sequenced in a study of early T cells in non-severe SARS-CoV-2 infection. Each CDR3 protein is one row after TCRdb ran MiXCR on the 5' RACE reads. The sample lists about 36,000 distinct CDR3 sequences, roughly 9.9% occurring once. Material: whole blood. All receptors come from an adult who was a healthcare worker with PCR-confirmed SARS-CoV-2 infection or an uninfected control (not recorded which).

The sample holds many counts of this clonotype. Here the CDR3 reads CASRGETFGNTEAFF. The CDR3 coding sequence is TGTGCCAGCCGGGGGGAGACGTTCGGGAACACTGAAGCTTTCTTT. This chain links TRBV2 with TRBJ1-1; D might be TRBD1 (5 bases). Trimming shortened V by 8 bases and J by 1 base, and 17 bases separated the two germline ends. The germline CDR1 and CDR2 sequences are SNHLY and FYNNEI. This CDR3 comprises 15 residues. Full variable domain (remainder filled in from reference TRBV2 and TRBJ1-1): EPEVTQTPSHQVTQMGQEVILRCVPISNHLYFYWYRQILGQKVEFLVSFYNNEISEKSEIFDDQFSVERPDGSNFTLKIRSTKLEDSAMYFCASRGETFGNTEAFFGQGTRLTVV.

This clonotype was seen many times. This chain joins TRBV29-1 and TRBJ1-1, with no clear D. Trimming shortened V by 1 base and J by 5 bases, and 20 bases separated the two germline ends. The CDR3 totals 16 residues. The V gene's germline CDR1 is SQVTM and CDR2 ANQGSEA. CDR3 amino acids: CSVEVPIHGRKTEAFF. The DNA of the CDR3 is TGCAGCGTTGAAGTCCCCATACACGGAAGGAAGACTGAAGCTTTCTTT.

There are many counts of this clonotype. This chain uses TRBV2 with TRBJ1-1; 7 bases line up with TRBD1. Losses at the gene ends were 5 bases for V and 6 bases for J; bases not matched to a gene: 9. There are 14 residues in the CDR3. From germline, CDR1 is SNHLY and CDR2 FYNNEI. CDR3 nucleotide sequence: TGTGCCAGCAGTAAAAGGACAGGAGATTCTGAAGCTTTCTTT. This sequence encodes CASSKRTGDSEAFF.

This clonotype was recorded a few times. The rearrangement joins TRBV29-1 to TRBJ2-5; 7 positions agree with TRBD1. Germline CDR1 and CDR2: SQVTM and ANQGSEA. J was trimmed by 3 bases and V by 7 bases; bases with no gene match: 8. This CDR3 is built from 13 residues. CDR3 DNA: TGCAGCGGACAGGGACCGCGGAAAGAGACCCAGTACTTC. Protein: CSGQGPRKETQYF.

At least ten counts were recorded for this clonotype. The chain employs TRBV2 and TRBJ1-5, with D perhaps TRBD1 (5 bases). The germline CDR1 and CDR2 sequences are SNHLY and FYNNEI. With 4 bases removed from V and 9 bases from J, the gap between germline ends came to 16 bases. This CDR3 is 14 amino acids long. In nucleotides, the CDR3 is TGTGCCAGCAGTGTAGAAGGGGCTCTGACGCCCCAGCATTTT. Translating gives CASSVEGALTPQHF. The whole variable domain, filled in from reference TRBV2 and TRBJ1-5, reads EPEVTQTPSHQVTQMGQEVILRCVPISNHLYFYWYRQILGQKVEFLVSFYNNEISEKSEIFDDQFSVERPDGSNFTLKIRSTKLEDSAMYFCASSVEGALTPQHFGDGTRLSIL.

Many counts were recorded for this clonotype. CDR3 sequence: CASSRNTGWNSPLHF. In DNA form, the CDR3 reads TGCGCCAGCAGCCGAAACACAGGGTGGAATTCACCCCTCCACTTT. The gene calls are TRBV4-3 and TRBJ1-6; weak D call: TRBD1 (6 bases). The germline V gene has CDR1 LGHNA and CDR2 YSLEER. The length of the CDR3 is 15 residues. Trimming left V 4 bases short and J 7 bases short, with 14 bases between.

This clonotype was counted at least ten times. The chain joins TRBV10-3 to TRBJ2-1; 12 nucleotides match TRBD2. J lost 5 bases, V lost 10 bases, and 3 bases had no gene match. Germline V gene lookup returns CDR1 ENHRY and CDR2 SYGVKD. This CDR3 region has 13 residues. The CDR3 nucleotides are TGTGCCACCTGGACTAGCGGGAACAATGAGCAGTTCTTC. The encoded protein is CATWTSGNNEQFF.

This clonotype was picked up a small number of times. The chain combines TRBV6-1 with TRBJ1-5, with 9 bases lining up with TRBD1. The V gene's germline CDR1 is MNHNS and CDR2 SASEGT. This CDR3 comprises 15 residues. After removal of 7 bases from V and 6 bases from J, the junction contained 10 bases not matched to a gene. The DNA for the CDR3 is TGTGCCAGCACTAGGGACAGGGAATTCGGTCAGCCCCAGCATTTT. Translation: CASTRDREFGQPQHF.

This clonotype was seen ten or more times. V and J are TRBV5-1 and TRBJ2-1; 9 nucleotides align to TRBD2. From germline, CDR1 is SGHRS and CDR2 YFSETQ. The V and J ends lost 3 bases and 9 bases, in that order; junction bases with no gene match: 13. This CDR3 has 16 amino acids. CDR3 DNA sequence: TGCGCCAGCAGCTCCGGGACTAGCCTTGGTTTGGGTGAGCAGTTCTTC. Encoded protein: CASSSGTSLGLGEQFF. Based on the CDR3 plus reference TRBV5-1 and TRBJ2-1, the full variable domain is KAGVTQTPRYLIKTRGQQVTLSCSPISGHRSVSWYQQTPGQGLQFLFEYFSETQRNKGNFPGRFSGRQFSNSRSEMNVSTLELGDSALYLCASSSGTSLGLGEQFFGPGTRLTVL.

The gene calls are TRBV10-3 and TRBJ2-2; D gene unclear. The CDR3 covers 11 residues. The V gene lost 7 bases and the J gene lost 4 bases, with 4 bases spanning the gap. Germline loops: CDR1 ENHRY, CDR2 SYGVKD. The DNA of the CDR3 is TGTGCCATCAAGGGCACCGGGGAGCTGTTTTTT. This gives the protein CAIKGTGELFF.

V gene TRBV9 combines with J gene TRBJ2-5, with D uncertain. Germline values: CDR1 SGDLS, CDR2 YYNGEE. The V and J ends lost 1 base and 2 bases respectively, with 9 bases between them. The CDR3 spans 14 residues. CDR3 sequence reads: CASSVSGRQETQYF. In DNA, the CDR3 is TGTGCCAGCAGCGTATCCGGCAGACAAGAGACCCAGTACTTC.